These 2 T cell receptor beta chains share one sample of origin, sequenced in a study of OX40 agonist ivuxolimab in advanced cancers. Measured with immunoSEQ multiplex PCR; TCRdb has only the in-frame clones, and not every one. The data show 25,000 to 35,000 clones, 90% to 95% seen once. Sequences were derived from CD4+ or CD8+ T cells sorted from blood, sampled in a trial of the OX40 agonist ivuxolimab. These receptor sequences come from an adult with an advanced solid tumor such as melanoma, head and neck, liver or kidney cancer.

The chain has TRBV9 and TRBJ2-5, with a possible D match to TRBD2 (6 bases). Trimming took off 0 bases at V and 7 bases at J, with 19 bases between the two ends. Germline V gene data show CDR1 as SGDLS and CDR2 as YYNGEE. The CDR3 spans 16 residues. CDR3 sequence (DNA): TGTGCCAGCAGCGTAGATGGCCAGCCCGGGGGAGGGACCCAGTACTTC. The encoded protein is CASSVDGQPGGGTQYF.

In its sample, this clone was seen a few times. V gene TRBV19 combines with J gene TRBJ2-7, with 9 positions matching TRBD1. This CDR3 is built from 15 residues. Looked up from germline, CDR1 is LNHDA and CDR2 is SQIVND (reference sequence). The ends lost 2 bases at V and 2 bases at J; junction bases unmatched: 4. In DNA, the CDR3 is TGTGCCAGTAGTATATACAGGGGGCCCACCTACGAGCAGTACTTC. Amino acids: CASSIYRGPTYEQYF.